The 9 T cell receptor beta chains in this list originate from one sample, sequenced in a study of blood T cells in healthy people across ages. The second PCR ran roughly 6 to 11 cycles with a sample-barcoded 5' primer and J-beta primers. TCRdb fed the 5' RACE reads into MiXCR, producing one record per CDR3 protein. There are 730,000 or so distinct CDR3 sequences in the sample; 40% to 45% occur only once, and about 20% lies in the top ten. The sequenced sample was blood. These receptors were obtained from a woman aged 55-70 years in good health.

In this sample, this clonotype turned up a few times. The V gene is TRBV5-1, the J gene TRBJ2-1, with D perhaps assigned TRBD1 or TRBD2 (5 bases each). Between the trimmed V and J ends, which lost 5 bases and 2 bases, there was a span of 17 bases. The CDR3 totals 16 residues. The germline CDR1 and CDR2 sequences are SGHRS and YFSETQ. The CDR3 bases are TGCGCCAGCAGTCCTGGCTGGGACGGAACCTACAATGAGCAGTTCTTC. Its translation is CASSPGWDGTYNEQFF.

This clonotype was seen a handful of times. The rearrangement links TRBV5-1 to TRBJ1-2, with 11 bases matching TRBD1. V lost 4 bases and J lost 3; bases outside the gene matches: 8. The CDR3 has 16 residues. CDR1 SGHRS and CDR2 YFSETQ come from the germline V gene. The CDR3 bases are TGCGCCAGCAGCACAGGACAGGGGGCGCAGGACTATGGCTACACCTTC. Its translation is CASSTGQGAQDYGYTF. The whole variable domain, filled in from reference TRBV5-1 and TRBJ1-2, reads KAGVTQTPRYLIKTRGQQVTLSCSPISGHRSVSWYQQTPGQGLQFLFEYFSETQRNKGNFPGRFSGRQFSNSRSEMNVSTLELGDSALYLCASSTGQGAQDYGYTFGSGTRLTVV.

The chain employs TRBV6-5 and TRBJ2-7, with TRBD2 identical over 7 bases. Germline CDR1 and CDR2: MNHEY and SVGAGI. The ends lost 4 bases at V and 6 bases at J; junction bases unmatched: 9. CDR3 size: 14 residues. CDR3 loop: CASSSGWGGSEQYF. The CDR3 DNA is TGTGCCAGCAGTTCTGGGTGGGGGGGAAGCGAGCAGTACTTC.

The CDR3 is CASTLDNGYGYTF. DNA of the CDR3: TGTGCCAGCACCTTGGACAATGGGTATGGCTACACCTTC. The chain carries TRBV6-2 or TRBV6-3 and TRBJ1-2, with TRBD1 as a possible D gene (5 bases). The V gene lost 7 bases and the J gene lost 5 bases, with 14 bases spanning the gap. Per the germline V gene, CDR1 is MNHEY and CDR2 is SVGEGT. The CDR3 runs to 13 residues.

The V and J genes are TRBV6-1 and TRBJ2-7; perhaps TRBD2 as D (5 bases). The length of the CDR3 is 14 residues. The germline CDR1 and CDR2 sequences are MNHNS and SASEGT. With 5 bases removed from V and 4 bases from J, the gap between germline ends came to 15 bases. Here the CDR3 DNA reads TGTGCCAGCAGTCCGGGGAACCCCCCGTACGAGCAGTACTTC. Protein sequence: CASSPGNPPYEQYF.

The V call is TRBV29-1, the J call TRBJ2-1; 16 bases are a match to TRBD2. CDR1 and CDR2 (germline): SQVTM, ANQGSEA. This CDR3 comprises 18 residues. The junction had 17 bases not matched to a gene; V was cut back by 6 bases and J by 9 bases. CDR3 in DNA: TGCAGCGTCCAGGGACTAGCGGGGGGGCAACCCGGGTGGGGTGAGCAGTTCTTC. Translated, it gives CSVQGLAGGQPGWGEQFF.

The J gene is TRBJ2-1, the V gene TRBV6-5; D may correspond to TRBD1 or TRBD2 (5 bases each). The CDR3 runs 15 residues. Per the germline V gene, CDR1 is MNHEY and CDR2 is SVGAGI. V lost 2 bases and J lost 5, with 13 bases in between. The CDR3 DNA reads TGTGCCAGCAGTTACGTAGAGGGGTCCCACAATGAGCAGTTCTTC. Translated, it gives CASSYVEGSHNEQFF.

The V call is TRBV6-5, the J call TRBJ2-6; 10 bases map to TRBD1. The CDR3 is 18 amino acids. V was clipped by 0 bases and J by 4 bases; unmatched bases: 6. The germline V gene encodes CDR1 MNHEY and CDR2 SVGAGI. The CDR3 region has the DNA TGTGCCAGCAGTTACTCTGGGACAGGGGCAGGGGGGGCCAACGTCCTGACTTTC. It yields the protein CASSYSGTGAGGANVLTF.

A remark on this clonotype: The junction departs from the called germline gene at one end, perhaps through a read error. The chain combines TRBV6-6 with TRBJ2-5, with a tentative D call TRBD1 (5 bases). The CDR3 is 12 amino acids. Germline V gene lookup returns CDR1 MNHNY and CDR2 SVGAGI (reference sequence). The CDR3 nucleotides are TGTGCCAGCAGTTACTCGACAGAGACCCTGTACTTC. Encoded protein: CASSYSTETLYF.